One sample yielded the 15 T cell receptor beta chains listed below, sequenced in a study of T cell repertoires in cytomegalovirus infection. TCRdb re-called the reads with MiXCR, one entry per CDR3 protein. In the table there are 150,000 to 200,000 distinct CDR3 sequences, 25% to 30% of which are singletons. The sample was PBMCs. The source is a human donor in good health (CMV status not recorded). Some clones in this sample may be carry-over from other donors' samples.

This clonotype was detected ten times or more. This sequence joins TRBV7-6 and TRBJ1-4, with 7 bases fitting TRBD1. The CDR3 has 15 residues. Per germline, CDR1 SGHVS and CDR2 FNYEAQ. Germline trimming cut 4 bases from V and 8 bases from J; bases unmatched to any gene: 10. CDR3 protein: CASSSLRGAGEKLFF. The DNA for the CDR3 is TGTGCCAGCAGCTCCCTCAGGGGGGCAGGCGAAAAACTGTTTTTT.

This clonotype was counted a few times. The V call is TRBV11-2, the J call TRBJ2-4; a possible D gene is TRBD1 (6 bases). The CDR3 runs 14 residues. The V gene's germline CDR1 is SGHAT and CDR2 FQNNGV. Deletions cut 8 bases from V and 8 bases from J, with 19 bases between. In DNA form, the CDR3 reads TGTGCCAGCCGCCAGGGGACATTCGGTGACATTCAGTACTTC. Its translation: CASRQGTFGDIQYF.

This clonotype was seen a few times. This rearrangement joins TRBV6-5 to TRBJ2-7, with D tentatively TRBD2 (5 bases). The CDR3 is 11 residues long. V was trimmed by 7 bases and J by 6 bases, leaving 10 bases between them. Per the germline V gene, CDR1 is MNHEY and CDR2 is SVGAGI. The DNA of the CDR3 is TGTGCCAGCATCGGGGTGGCCGAGCAGTACTTC. Residues: CASIGVAEQYF.

Written as DNA, the CDR3 is TGTGCCTGGACCCCCCGGGCTAGCGGGGGGGCCAGGAATGAGCAGTTCTTC. As protein: CAWTPRASGGARNEQFF. The chain carries TRBV30 and TRBJ2-1; the match to TRBD2 covers 12 bases. The CDR3 runs 17 residues. Losses at the gene ends were 4 bases for V and 7 bases for J; bases not matched to a gene: 14. Germline-derived CDR1 and CDR2 are GTSNPN and SVGIG (reference sequence).

A few counts support this clonotype. The chain uses TRBV7-9 and TRBJ2-1; D tentatively reads TRBD1 or TRBD2 (5 bases each). Germline V gene data show CDR1 as SEHNR and CDR2 as FQNEAQ (reference sequence). The CDR3 runs 16 residues. Trimming left V 7 bases short and J 6 bases short, with 22 bases between. Here the CDR3 DNA reads TGTGCCAGCAACACGCCTTGGGCAGGGCGGGCCAATGAGCAGTTCTTC. Protein sequence: CASNTPWAGRANEQFF.

This clonotype was observed a single time. The chain couples TRBV6-6 to TRBJ1-5, with a tentative D call TRBD1 (5 bases). Germline values: CDR1 MNHNY, CDR2 SVGAGI (reference sequence). The CDR3 has 17 amino acids. V was clipped by 0 bases and J by 7 bases, with 19 bases between them. Here the CDR3 DNA reads TGTGCCAGCAGTTACTCCGGCGGAGGGTCAGGGTGGCAGCCCCAGCATTTT. Protein product: CASSYSGGGSGWQPQHF.

For this clonotype: A much larger clone lies one base from this, so it may be a read error. The gene calls are TRBV7-6 and TRBJ1-4; D call uncertain. This CDR3 region has 16 residues. Deletions cut 8 bases from V and 0 bases from J, with 16 bases between. Germline assignment: CDR1 SGHVS and CDR2 FNYEAQ. Here the CDR3 reads CASRGLAGSTNEKLFF. CDR3 coding DNA: TGTGCCAGCCGCGGCCTGGCAGGTTCAACTAATGAAAAACTGTTTTTT. Using reference TRBV7-6 and TRBJ1-4 for the parts outside the CDR3, the full variable domain is GAGVSQSPRYKVTKRGQDVALRCDPISGHVSLYWYRQALGQGPEFLTYFNYEAQQDKSGLPNDRFSAERPEGSISTLTIQRTEQRDSAMYRCASRGLAGSTNEKLFFGSGTQLSVL.

The V and J genes are TRBV7-8 and TRBJ1-2; D might be TRBD1 (6 bases). The CDR3 has 16 amino acids. Germline V gene data show CDR1 as SGHVS and CDR2 as FQNEAQ. V shed 0 bases and J shed 2 bases, with 13 bases lying between them. CDR3 loop: CASSLAAAGQNYGYTF. In DNA, the CDR3 is TGTGCCAGCAGCTTAGCCGCGGCAGGACAGAACTATGGCTACACCTTC.

This clonotype was recorded at least ten times. The chain has TRBV7-2 and TRBJ1-2, with a tentative D call TRBD1 (6 bases). CDR1 is SGHTA, CDR2 FQGNSA, per germline. CDR3 size: 13 residues. Trimming removed 7 bases at V and 4 bases at J, with 13 bases between. CDR3 nucleotides: TGTGCCAGCACTTCCACAGGGCTCTATGGCTACACCTTC. Amino acid sequence: CASTSTGLYGYTF.

A few counts support this clonotype. The rearrangement joins TRBV7-9 to TRBJ2-1; no reliable D call. CDR3 length: 13 residues. Looked up from germline, CDR1 is SEHNR and CDR2 is FQNEAQ (reference sequence). Trimming took off 8 bases at V and 9 bases at J, with 17 bases between the two ends. CDR3: CASAPGWGSEQFF. The CDR3 DNA reads as TGTGCCAGCGCGCCCGGTTGGGGTTCTGAGCAGTTCTTC.

CDR3 nucleotide sequence: TGTGCCACCAGCTTTGGTGCAGCCAGCTCCTACGAGCAGTACTTC. Translated: CATSFGAASSYEQYF. The rearrangement joins TRBV15 to TRBJ2-7; no definite D call. Germline V gene data show CDR1 as LNHNV and CDR2 as YYDKDF (reference sequence). CDR3 length: 15 residues. Trimming took 5 bases from V and 0 from J, leaving 14 bases between them.

Concerning this clonotype: A much larger clonotype is one base distant, so this may be a read error. The CDR3 DNA sequence: TGCGCCAGCGGCTTGAGTTTGGGCTCTGGGGCCAACGTCCTGACTTTC. Translating gives CASGLSLGSGANVLTF. The chain recombines TRBV5-1 with TRBJ2-6; D is unresolved. Looked up from germline, CDR1 is SGHRS and CDR2 is YFSETQ. The CDR3 runs to 16 residues.

The V and J genes are TRBV4-3 and TRBJ2-5, with 9 bases fitting TRBD1. This CDR3 has 15 residues. Trimming cost V 5 bases and J 5 bases; bases outside gene matches: 9. The germline V gene encodes CDR1 LGHNA and CDR2 YSLEER. This CDR3 reads CASSNSQGAGETQYF. The CDR3 bases are TGCGCCAGCAGCAATTCACAGGGGGCAGGGGAGACCCAGTACTTC.

CDR3 sequence: CAISEGGGNQPQHF. In DNA, the CDR3 is TGTGCCATCAGTGAGGGAGGGGGCAATCAGCCCCAGCATTTT. The V gene is TRBV10-3, the J gene TRBJ1-5; maybe TRBD1 (5 bases). CDR3 size: 14 residues. The V and J ends lost 2 bases and 2 bases respectively, with 7 bases between them. CDR1 and CDR2 (germline): ENHRY, SYGVKD.

This clonotype has ten or more counts. The rearrangement joins TRBV7-2 to TRBJ1-3; 9 bases line up with TRBD1. Germline V gene data show CDR1 as SGHTA and CDR2 as FQGNSA. The V segment lost 4 bases and the J segment 0 bases; nucleotides outside the gene matches: 4. The CDR3 is 16 amino acids. The CDR3: CASSSRDRVSGNTIYF. CDR3 coding DNA: TGTGCCAGCAGCTCCCGGGACAGGGTCTCTGGAAACACCATATATTTT.